The rows below give T cell receptor beta chains drawn from one sample of a study of Graves' ophthalmopathy and Graves' hyperthyroidism. In TCRdb, the multiplex PCR reads were re-called with MiXCR into one record per CDR3 protein. The sample shows around 1,000,000 distinct CDR3 sequences, roughly two fifths of them seen only once. The sequenced sample was peripheral blood or thyroid tissue (not recorded which). Receptors were obtained from an adult man with Graves' hyperthyroidism. Each CDR3 is given with its conserved first and last residue. D genes are given only for firm matches. Only part of the rows carry a size: once, few, many, or a class if the clone is expanded.

j_call v_call d_call clone_size cdr3_aa cdr3_nt
TRBJ2-7 TRBV6-5 TRBD1 - CASSWSPRDSLAYEQYF TGTGCCAGCAGTTGGTCTCCCCGGGACAGCCTAGCCTACGAGCAGTACTTC
TRBJ2-2 TRBV20-1 - - CSARQGSWLLNTGELFF TGCAGTGCTAGACAGGGTAGTTGGCTTCTTAACACCGGGGAGCTGTTTTTT
TRBJ2-7 TRBV30 TRBD1 - CAWSTGTGADEQYF TGTGCCTGGAGTACAGGGACAGGGGCGGACGAGCAGTACTTC
TRBJ1-4 TRBV29-1 - - CSVVGGGEKLFF TGCAGCGTTGTGGGGGGGGGTGAAAAACTGTTTTTT
TRBJ1-6 TRBV12-3/TRBV12-4 - few CASSRSGGPLHF TGTGCCAGCAGCCGCTCGGGCGGGCCCCTCCACTTT
TRBJ2-7 TRBV2 - - CATPEDYEQYF TGTGCCACCCCTGAGGACTACGAGCAGTACTTC
TRBJ2-7 TRBV2 TRBD1 many CASSDLGQLEQYF TGTGCCAGCAGTGACTTGGGACAGCTCGAGCAGTACTTC
TRBJ1-2 TRBV9 TRBD1 few CASSTQPGTDANGYTF TGTGCCAGCAGCACCCAACCAGGGACAGATGCGAATGGCTACACCTTC
TRBJ2-3 TRBV4-1 - few CASSRLGSTDTQYF TGCGCCAGCAGCCGATTGGGGTCAACAGATACGCAGTATTTT
TRBJ2-5 TRBV2 - many CASSGGLHPEETQYF TGTGCCAGCAGTGGTGGTCTACACCCTGAAGAGACCCAGTACTTC
TRBJ2-5 TRBV7-8 - - CASSRGDFQYF TGTGCCAGCAGCAGAGGGGACTTCCAGTACTTC
TRBJ1-4 TRBV7-9 - many CANSKTGANEKLFF TGTGCCAACAGTAAGACAGGTGCTAATGAAAAACTGTTTTTT
TRBJ2-7 TRBV7-9 TRBD1 - CASSRTGGSYERYF TGTGCCAGCTCCCGGACAGGGGGTTCCTACGAGCGGTACTTC
TRBJ1-1 TRBV10-3 - many CAISARGGQGNTEAFF TGTGCCATCAGTGCCCGGGGGGGGCAAGGAAACACTGAAGCTTTCTTT
TRBJ2-7 TRBV15 - many CATSRGRGSYEQYF TGTGCCACCAGCAGAGGCAGGGGTTCCTACGAGCAGTACTTC
TRBJ1-2 TRBV14 - - CASSPGHEYGYTF TGTGCCAGCAGCCCCGGCCATGAATATGGCTACACCTTC
TRBJ2-7 TRBV20-1 - - CSASGSEQYF TGCAGTGCTAGCGGGAGTGAGCAGTACTTC
TRBJ2-5 TRBV20-1 TRBD2 many CSAPGTRAEETQYF TGCAGTGCTCCCGGGACTAGGGCAGAGGAGACCCAGTACTTC
TRBJ1-2 TRBV19 - few CASSDPGPYGHTF TGTGCCAGTAGTGACCCGGGGCCCTATGGCCACACCTTC
TRBJ2-6 TRBV9 TRBD1 - CASSTTGDSGANVLTF TGTGCCAGCAGCACCACAGGGGACTCTGGGGCCAACGTCCTGACTTTC
TRBJ2-2 TRBV7-3 TRBD2 - CASSLSPSGSSGTGELFF TGTGCCAGCAGCTTAAGTCCTAGCGGGAGTTCTGGCACCGGGGAGCTGTTTTTT
TRBJ2-7 TRBV10-3 TRBD2 many CAISGLADIYEQYF TGTGCCATCAGTGGACTAGCGGATATCTACGAGCAGTACTTC
TRBJ1-6 TRBV7-9 - - CASSLEGRSSPLHF TGTGCCAGCAGCTTAGAGGGGCGAAGTTCACCCCTCCACTTT
TRBJ2-3 TRBV25-1 - - CASRLMGVTDTQYF TGTGCCAGCAGACTTATGGGGGTCACAGATACGCAGTATTTT
TRBJ2-6 TRBV25-1 - - CASRNSGFSGANVLTF TGTGCCAGCAGAAACTCAGGGTTCTCTGGGGCCAACGTCCTGACTTTC
TRBJ1-1 TRBV29-1 - once CSVGSEAFF TGCAGCGTTGGGTCCGAAGCTTTCTTT